Listed below are T cell receptor beta chains from one sample, sequenced in a study of T cell responses to AZD1222 COVID-19 vaccine. Clones were read by immunoSEQ multiplex PCR, and TCRdb kept only the in-frame ones, dropping some. Of more than 95,000 clones listed, 80% to 95% are singletons. Sequences were derived from peripheral blood, sampled on day 0 of AZD1222 vaccination. The origin of the receptors is an adult in good health. Each CDR3 is given with its conserved first and last residue. The order of the fields is D gene, J gene, clone size, V gene, CDR3 DNA, CDR3 protein. A D gene is named only where the DNA matches it firmly. Size is omitted from some rows. Given values are once, few, many or a class for expanded clones.

NA TRBJ1-6 NA TRBV30 TGTGCCATGATCCAGAGCTCCTATAATTCACCCCTCCACTTT CAMIQSSYNSPLHF
TRBD1 TRBJ1-5 once TRBV3-1/TRBV3-2 TGTGCCACGGGGGACAGGGATCAGCCCCAGCATTTT CATGDRDQPQHF
NA TRBJ2-1 NA TRBV10-2 TGCGCCAGCAGTAAGCTAGCATCCTACAATGAGCAGTTCTTC CASSKLASYNEQFF
NA TRBJ2-2 NA TRBV27 TGTGCCAGCAGTTTAACAGCCTTCTGGCGGAACACCGGGGAGCTGTTTTTT CASSLTAFWRNTGELFF
TRBD1 TRBJ1-1 NA TRBV7-9 TGTGCCAGCAGTAGGACAGGGATGAACACTGAAGCTTTCTTT CASSRTGMNTEAFF
NA TRBJ2-7 NA TRBV5-4 TGTGCCAGCAGACTAGACCGGGATCACTACGAGCAGTACTTC CASRLDRDHYEQYF
NA TRBJ2-1 NA TRBV2 TGTGCCAGAGGGCCCCGGGACTCCTACAATGAGCAGTTCTTC CARGPRDSYNEQFF
TRBD1 TRBJ1-2 NA TRBV28 TGTGCCAGCAGTTTACCTCTGGGACAGACCTATGGCTACACCTTC CASSLPLGQTYGYTF
TRBD2 TRBJ2-1 NA TRBV7-8 TGTGCCAGCAGCCGGAGCCTGCACCCCGGGACTAGCGGGACACATGAGCAGTTCTTC CASSRSLHPGTSGTHEQFF
NA TRBJ1-1 NA TRBV29-1 TGCAGCGTAAAAATCTCTATGGGGAACACTGAAGCTTTCTTT CSVKISMGNTEAFF
TRBD1 TRBJ2-5 once TRBV10-3 TGTGCCATCAGACAAGAGACAGGGGAAGAGACCCAGTACTTC CAIRQETGEETQYF
NA TRBJ1-1 NA TRBV30 TGTGCCTGGAGTGTTTCGCGAAACACTGAAGCTTTCTTT CAWSVSRNTEAFF
NA TRBJ1-2 NA TRBV28 TGTGCCAGCAGTCCGCAGGGGTTATATGGCTACACCTTC CASSPQGLYGYTF
NA TRBJ1-2 once TRBV5-4 TGTGCCAGCAGCTTGCCTCTGATTCAGGATGGCTACACCTTC CASSLPLIQDGYTF
NA TRBJ1-1 once TRBV12-3/TRBV12-4 TGTGCCAGCAGTTTTCAGGAGAACACTGAAGCTTTCTTT CASSFQENTEAFF
NA TRBJ2-3 NA TRBV27 TGTGCCAGCAGTTTCTACCACACAGATACGCAGTATTTT CASSFYHTDTQYF
NA TRBJ1-6 NA TRBV30 TGTGCCTGGAGTGAATGGGGGGGTCCCCTCCACTTT CAWSEWGGPLHF
TRBD2 TRBJ2-1 NA TRBV3-1/TRBV3-2 TGTGCCAGCAGCCAAGATCAGAGACTAGCGGGAGCGCATGAGCAGTTCTTC CASSQDQRLAGAHEQFF
NA TRBJ2-3 NA TRBV5-4 TGTGCCAGCAGCTTGGAAGGGTCGGGCACAGATACGCAGTATTTT CASSLEGSGTDTQYF
NA TRBJ2-7 few TRBV30 TGTGCCTGGAGTGTACGGGCGGGACCCGAGCAGTACTTC CAWSVRAGPEQYF
TRBD2 TRBJ2-1 NA TRBV30 TGTGCCTGGAGTGCAAGGGGCGGGAGGGCCTGGGTTTACAATGAGCAGTTCTTC CAWSARGGRAWVYNEQFF
NA TRBJ1-1 NA TRBV11-2 TGTGCCAGCAGCTTAGAACAGAACACTGAAGCTTTCTTT CASSLEQNTEAFF
NA TRBJ2-5 NA TRBV5-1 TGCGCCAGCAGCTTGGTGGGTGAGACCCAGTACTTC CASSLVGETQYF
NA TRBJ1-3 NA TRBV25-1 TGTGCCAGCAGTGGGCCGGGCCGCTCTGGAAACACCATATATTTT CASSGPGRSGNTIYF
TRBD2 TRBJ2-7 NA TRBV19 TGTGCCAGTAGTATAAGGACTAGCGGGAGGACCTACGAGCAGTACTTC CASSIRTSGRTYEQYF
NA TRBJ2-1 NA TRBV5-1 TGCGCCAGCAGCTTGGAAGTGCAAGAGCAGTTCTTC CASSLEVQEQFF
NA TRBJ1-6 NA TRBV30 TGTGCCTGGAGTGGGGGGGTCAGGTATAATTCACCCCTCCACTTT CAWSGGVRYNSPLHF
NA TRBJ1-2 NA TRBV3-1/TRBV3-2 TGTGCCAGCAGCCAACAAGGGGTAGGGGGCTACACCTTC CASSQQGVGGYTF
TRBD1 TRBJ1-6 NA TRBV7-9 TGTGCCAGCCGAGGGGACAGGGGTAACTCACCCCTCCACTTT CASRGDRGNSPLHF
NA TRBJ1-2 NA TRBV5-1 TGCGCCAGCAGCTTGGCCGCGGGGGTTGGCTACACCTTC CASSLAAGVGYTF
TRBD2 TRBJ2-2 NA TRBV4-1 TGCGCCAGCAGCCCATGGACTAGCGCCTCTGCGAACACCGGGGAGCTGTTTTTT CASSPWTSASANTGELFF
TRBD1 TRBJ2-7 NA TRBV10-3 TGTGCCATCAGTGAGGGGACAGGGACCTACGAGCAGTACTTC CAISEGTGTYEQYF
TRBD1 TRBJ1-5 NA TRBV19 TGTGCCAGTAGAACTATCCAGGGGGCGCCTAATCAGCCCCAGCATTTT CASRTIQGAPNQPQHF
NA TRBJ2-1 NA TRBV7-5 TGTGCCAGAAGCTTCGGTAAAAGGAAAGTACCCAATGAGCAGTTCTTC CARSFGKRKVPNEQFF
NA TRBJ2-7 NA TRBV7-2 TGTGCCAGCAGCTTAGGGCAGGGCTGGTACGAGCAGTACTTC CASSLGQGWYEQYF
NA TRBJ2-4 NA TRBV5-1 TGCGCCAGCAGCTCCTCTCGGTTGGGCAAAAACATTCAGTACTTC CASSSSRLGKNIQYF
TRBD2 TRBJ2-6 NA TRBV2 TGTGCCAGCACGTTAAAAGCGGGTTTTTCCGGGACTAGCCCATCTGGGGCCAACGTCCTGACTTTC CASTLKAGFSGTSPSGANVLTF
TRBD2 TRBJ2-5 NA TRBV30 TGTGCCTGGAGATCACTAGCGGGAGTGGAGACCCAGTACTTC CAWRSLAGVETQYF
TRBD1 TRBJ1-1 once TRBV19 TGTGCCAGTATTGGACAGGGGTGGGAAGCTTTCTTT CASIGQGWEAFF
NA TRBJ2-7 once TRBV19 TGTGCCAGTAGTATAAAATTCTTAGGAGGATACGAGCAGTACTTC CASSIKFLGGYEQYF
TRBD2 TRBJ2-2 NA TRBV13 TGTGCCAGCAGCGGGGGACTAGCGGGATACACCGGGGAGCTGTTTTTT CASSGGLAGYTGELFF
NA TRBJ2-3 NA TRBV6-5 TGTGCCACCAGCCCGGAGGGGGATACGCAGTATTTT CATSPEGDTQYF
TRBD1 TRBJ1-1 few TRBV29-1 TGCAGCGTTGGGACAGGGTGGACTGAAGCTTTCTTT CSVGTGWTEAFF
TRBD2 TRBJ2-1 NA TRBV7-9 TGTGCCAGCAGTTTTTTTCCGGGACTAGCGGGAGTTGAGCAGTTCTTC CASSFFPGLAGVEQFF
TRBD2 TRBJ2-3 NA TRBV24-1 TGTGCCACCAGTGATCCGCCCGGGGAGCGGGAAGGCACAGATACGCAGTATTTT CATSDPPGEREGTDTQYF
NA TRBJ1-1 once TRBV18 TGTGCCAGCTCATCATCCAGGGTTCTGTTTGAAGCTTTCTTT CASSSSRVLFEAFF
NA TRBJ2-7 NA TRBV6-5 TGTGCCAGCAGTTACTCGAGGCAGAAGGGCTCCTACGAGCAGTACTTC CASSYSRQKGSYEQYF
NA TRBJ1-1 NA TRBV13 TGTGCCAGCAGCCTCGGGGGGAGGGGGTACGAAGCTTTCTTT CASSLGGRGYEAFF
TRBD1 TRBJ1-1 NA TRBV5-4 TGTGCCAGCAGCTCAGCCGGGACAGGAGAAACTGAAGCTTTCTTT CASSSAGTGETEAFF
NA TRBJ1-2 NA TRBV6-4 TGTGCCAGCAGTGACACGGGGGGCTATGGCTACACCTTC CASSDTGGYGYTF
NA TRBJ1-3 NA TRBV14 TGTGCCAGCAGCCAAGATTGGTCTTGGGTTAGTGGAAACACCATATATTTT CASSQDWSWVSGNTIYF
NA TRBJ2-7 NA TRBV6-1 TGTGCCAGCAGTGAGAACAGGTTATACGAGCAGTACTTC CASSENRLYEQYF
NA TRBJ1-5 NA TRBV27 TGTGCCAGCAGTCCGACCCTTAGCAATCAGCCCCAGCATTTT CASSPTLSNQPQHF
NA TRBJ1-2 NA TRBV30 TGTGCCTGGAGTACGCGGGGGTTTGTCTACACCTTC CAWSTRGFVYTF
TRBD1 TRBJ2-7 NA TRBV20-1 TGCAGTGCTAGTTCTGCCGGACAGGGCAGACTGTGGGAGCAGTACTTC CSASSAGQGRLWEQYF
NA TRBJ1-5 NA TRBV7-9 TGTGCCAGCAGCATAACAGGGAACCAGCCCCAGCATTTT CASSITGNQPQHF
NA TRBJ2-2 NA TRBV11-2 TGTGCCAGCAGCTTAGCAGTGGGAGCGGTCGCCGGGGAGCTGTTTTTT CASSLAVGAVAGELFF